Listed below are T cell receptor beta chains from one sample, sequenced in a study of memory B cells and T cells in multiple sclerosis. The antigens of these receptors remain unknown. The protocol was immunoSEQ multiplex PCR, while the TCRdb copy is restricted to in-frame clones and leaves out a portion. The repertoire has 46,000 or so clones, more than 65% of them found once; the top ten carry roughly 1%. Sequencing was carried out using PBMCs from blood kept in culture. The receptors were sampled from a human donor with multiple sclerosis. CDR3s include the opening cysteine and the closing phenylalanine or tryptophan.

J | V | CDR3
TRBJ1-5 | TRBV5-8 | CASSPGQGGNQPQHF
TRBJ1-4 | TRBV5-1 | CASSLDHRTGENEKLFF
TRBJ1-1 | TRBV6-1 | CASRETTPDSTNTEAFF
TRBJ2-3 | TRBV7-9 | CASSLSLGTDTQYF
TRBJ1-6 | TRBV30 | CAWRSTGGVGSPLHF
TRBJ2-5 | TRBV5-6 | CASSLGGRVETQYF
TRBJ1-6 | TRBV4-1 | CASSPNRASYNSPLHF
TRBJ2-3 | TRBV6-5 | CASYTRDSPYTQYF
TRBJ2-7 | TRBV9 | CASSVGKGPPYEQYF
TRBJ2-6 | TRBV4-1 | CASSPYSGTGLSGANVLTF
TRBJ1-2 | TRBV12-2 | CASRLGPGQRNYGYTF